The TCR beta chain under discussion was sequenced for a study of cytomegalovirus exposure and HLA in healthy donors. Overall study findings and caveats: Accurate predictions that matched the HLA-A and HLA-B alleles of most subjects were reportedly made from TCR beta sequences. Analysis performed later showed TCR beta chains linked to HLA being more clonally expanded than equally common others.

As concerns this clone: Its antigen is undetermined.

PCR amplification relied on 60 Vbeta primers (plus 13 Jbeta primers). Libraries were prepared by immunoSEQ multiplex PCR; TCRdb keeps only in-frame clonotypes and omits some of them. The profile shows 150,000 to 200,000 clones, over 70% of them singletons. CDR1 MDHEN and CDR2 SYDVKM come from the germline V gene. The junction had 8 bases not matched to a gene; V was cut back by 5 bases and J by 1 base. CDR3 length: 16 amino acids. This chain joins TRBV28 and TRBJ2-3, with 8 bases that match TRBD2. The sequence derives from a man between 40 and 49 years old in good health and CMV-seropositive. The sequencing input was PBMCs. Here the CDR3 reads CASSPIETSGTDTQYF. For the CDR3, the DNA is TGTGCCAGCAGTCCCATCGAGACTAGCGGCACAGATACGCAGTATTTT.